The 24 T cell receptor beta chains reported below all come from one sample, sequenced in a study of somatic mutations in cytotoxic T cells in rheumatoid arthritis. TCRdb's table, derived via immunoSEQ multiplex PCR, lists solely in-frame clones and lacks some. This repertoire shows about 5,200 clones, about 82% found once; its top ten account for 40% to 55%. Sequencing used CD8+ T cells sorted from blood. Receptors were obtained from a woman aged 45-65 years with rheumatoid arthritis.

The chain joins TRBV2 to TRBJ2-5, with D possibly TRBD2 on 6 matching bases. Germline V gives CDR1 SNHLY, CDR2 FYNNEI. The V gene lost 3 bases and the J gene lost 1 base, with 12 bases spanning the gap. The CDR3 totals 15 residues. The DNA for the CDR3 is TGTGCCAGCAGTGATTTGCGGGGACCCCAAGAGACCCAGTACTTC. Translating gives CASSDLRGPQETQYF.

The rearrangement uses TRBV13 and TRBJ2-3; D may be TRBD1 (6 bases). Germline assignment: CDR1 PRHDT and CDR2 FYEKMQ (reference sequence). This CDR3 spans 15 amino acids. V was trimmed by 3 bases and J by 6 bases, leaving 16 bases between them. CDR3 bases: TGTGCCAGCAGCTTGGGGACAAGACAGTGGGATACGCAGTATTTT. It codes for CASSLGTRQWDTQYF.

This rearrangement joins TRBV7-9 to TRBJ2-1; TRBD2 is a possible D gene (6 bases). With 5 bases removed from V and 8 bases from J, the gap between germline ends came to 22 bases. This CDR3 comprises 16 residues. Germline assignment: CDR1 SEHNR and CDR2 FQNEAQ (reference sequence). The CDR3 protein is CASSNGTSWSFDEQFF. CDR3 in DNA: TGTGCCAGCAGCAACGGCACTAGCTGGAGTTTCGATGAGCAGTTCTTC.

The genes are TRBV10-3 and TRBJ2-7; 9 nucleotides agree with TRBD1. Losses at the gene ends were 7 bases for V and 7 bases for J; bases not matched to a gene: 5. The CDR3 has 12 residues. Looked up from germline, CDR1 is ENHRY and CDR2 is SYGVKD. The CDR3 DNA reads as TGTGCCATCATGGGACAGGGTGAAGAGCAGTACTTC. Translation gives CAIMGQGEEQYF.

This clone came up once. This chain connects TRBV7-2 to TRBJ2-5; possible D gene TRBD1, 5 bases. CDR3 length: 13 residues. CDR1 and CDR2 (germline): SGHTA, FQGNSA. Trimming removed 6 bases at V and 5 bases at J, with 13 bases between. The CDR3 here is CASRWQGRETQYF. The DNA of the CDR3 is TGTGCCAGCAGGTGGCAGGGTAGGGAGACCCAGTACTTC.

The chain recombines TRBV7-2 with TRBJ2-3; D is unresolved. The V gene's germline CDR1 is SGHTA and CDR2 FQGNSA. The CDR3 length is 15 residues. V was trimmed by 3 bases and J by 2 bases, leaving 12 bases between them. The CDR3 spells CASSFLSSTTDTQYF. CDR3 DNA sequence: TGTGCCAGCAGCTTCCTAAGTTCTACCACAGATACGCAGTATTTT.

This CDR3 reads CASRKGREITEAFF. CDR3 sequence (DNA): TGTGCCAGCAGGAAGGGACGGGAGATAACTGAAGCTTTCTTT. This rearrangement joins TRBV6-1 to TRBJ1-1, with D maybe TRBD1 (5 bases). The CDR3 loop spans 14 amino acids. Per germline, CDR1 MNHNS and CDR2 SASEGT. Trimming pared 6 bases from V and 5 bases from J, leaving 16 bases between.

The genes are TRBV28 and TRBJ2-7; 7 bases map to TRBD1. The germline CDR1 and CDR2 sequences are MDHEN and SYDVKM. The V segment lost 7 bases and the J segment 4 bases; nucleotides outside the gene matches: 10. There are 14 residues in the CDR3. The CDR3 is CASTALRQGYEQYF. Written as DNA, the CDR3 is TGTGCCAGCACCGCTTTGCGACAGGGTTACGAGCAGTACTTC. Together with reference TRBV28 and TRBJ2-7, the CDR3 gives the full variable domain: DVKVTQSSRYLVKRTGEKVFLECVQDMDHENMFWYRQDPGLGLRLIYFSYDVKMKEKGDIPEGYSVSREKKERFSLILESASTNQTSMYLCASTALRQGYEQYFGPGTRLTVT.

V and J are TRBV29-1 and TRBJ2-2; 11 positions agree with TRBD2. Germline loops: CDR1 SQVTM, CDR2 ANQGSEA. This CDR3 is built from 13 residues. The ends lost 4 bases at V and 5 bases at J; junction bases unmatched: 0. The CDR3, as DNA: TGCAGCGTTGTAGCGGGAGGGACCGGGGAGCTGTTTTTT. Translated, it gives CSVVAGGTGELFF.

The chain employs TRBV4-1 and TRBJ2-1, with a weak D call TRBD1 (6 bases). Deletions cut 4 bases from V and 5 bases from J, with 18 bases between. Per germline, CDR1 MGHRA and CDR2 YSYEKL. The CDR3 covers 16 residues. The CDR3 DNA follows: TGCGCCAGCAGCCTTACTGACGACAGGTTGGACAATGAGCAGTTCTTC. Protein sequence: CASSLTDDRLDNEQFF.

The rearrangement links TRBV2 to TRBJ2-1; D is perhaps TRBD1 (6 bases). Trimming shortened V by 7 bases and J by 10 bases, and 17 bases separated the two germline ends. Germline values: CDR1 SNHLY, CDR2 FYNNEI. This CDR3 spans 13 amino acids. CDR3 in amino acids: CASTTSTGREQFF. CDR3 DNA: TGTGCCAGCACCACATCGACAGGCCGGGAGCAGTTCTTC.

This clone was observed a single time. The chain recombines TRBV19 with TRBJ2-7; 7 bases align to TRBD1. V shed 5 bases, J shed 2 bases, and the junction held 9 bases outside the gene matches. CDR1 is LNHDA, CDR2 SQIVND, per germline (reference sequence). The CDR3 totals 15 residues. As DNA, the CDR3 is TGTGCCAGTAGTCCCGCGACAGGGACCCCCTACGAGCAGTACTTC. This translates into CASSPATGTPYEQYF.

The chain couples TRBV4-2 to TRBJ2-2; the match to TRBD1 covers 9 bases. V was pared by 10 bases and J by 6 bases, with 6 bases of the junction left unmatched. Germline V CDR1 and CDR2: LGHNA, YNFKEQ. The CDR3 is 13 amino acids. The CDR3 nucleotides read TGTGCCACGGGACAGGGTCTACCCGGGGAGCTGTTTTTT. It codes for CATGQGLPGELFF.

The V call is TRBV19, the J call TRBJ2-7; D not certain. In germline, CDR1 is LNHDA, CDR2 SQIVND (reference sequence). The V and J ends lost 3 bases and 2 bases respectively, with 8 bases between them. The CDR3 runs 13 residues. In DNA form, the CDR3 reads TGTGCCAGTAGTATTTCGCAGGCCTACGAGCAGTACTTC. This translates into CASSISQAYEQYF.

J is TRBJ2-5 and V is TRBV10-1; TRBD2 agrees at 9 bases. The CDR3 totals 16 residues. Germline assignment: CDR1 WNHNN and CDR2 SYGVQD (reference sequence). V lost 3 bases to trimming and J lost 0 bases; unmatched junction nucleotides: 5. The CDR3: CASSEISGRNQETQYF. The DNA of the CDR3 is TGCGCCAGCAGTGAAATCAGCGGGAGGAACCAAGAGACCCAGTACTTC.

The chain couples TRBV7-8 to TRBJ2-3; a possible D gene is TRBD1 (5 bases). CDR3 length: 16 amino acids. Trimming removed 5 bases from V and 0 bases from J, with 15 bases in between. Germline V CDR1 and CDR2: SGHVS, FQNEAQ. The CDR3 sequence is CASSVDSRPSTDTQYF. The CDR3 DNA reads as TGTGCCAGCAGCGTCGACAGCCGACCTAGCACAGATACGCAGTATTTT.

With respect to this clone: At the DNA level, this CDR3 is encoded by other sequences in the same sample as well. The rearrangement links TRBV9 to TRBJ2-5, with TRBD2 matching 9 bases. The CDR3 length is 15 residues. V dropped 0 bases and J dropped 4; count of bases not matched to a gene: 4. Germline V gives CDR1 SGDLS, CDR2 YYNGEE. CDR3 sequence reads: CASSVEGLAGETQYF. CDR3 in DNA: TGTGCCAGCAGCGTAGAGGGACTAGCAGGAGAGACCCAGTACTTC.

The V call is TRBV9, the J call TRBJ1-6; 9 nucleotides align to TRBD1. From germline, CDR1 is SGDLS and CDR2 YYNGEE. With V trimmed by 3 bases and J by 6 bases, 1 base remained unmatched. This CDR3 region has 14 residues. DNA for the CDR3: TGTGCCAGCAGCGGGGACAGGGCTAATTCACCCCTCCACTTT. This gives the protein CASSGDRANSPLHF.

The chain employs TRBV19 and TRBJ1-3; 8 positions agree with TRBD1. Germline V lookup: CDR1 LNHDA, CDR2 SQIVND (reference sequence). The CDR3 runs to 16 residues. The trim removed 6 bases at V and 0 bases at J, leaving 7 bases unmatched. The CDR3 spells CASSPTGEASGNTIYF. The CDR3 coding sequence is TGTGCCAGTAGCCCGACAGGGGAGGCCTCTGGAAACACCATATATTTT.

This chain joins TRBV9 and TRBJ1-2, with 7 bases fitting TRBD1. This CDR3 is built from 15 residues. Germline V CDR1 and CDR2: SGDLS, YYNGEE. V dropped 3 bases and J dropped 4; count of bases not matched to a gene: 9. The CDR3 reads CASSERDSPFYGYTF. CDR3 DNA: TGTGCCAGCAGCGAACGGGACAGCCCTTTCTATGGCTACACCTTC.

Worth noting for this clone: Relative to the germline gene, one junction end is altered; a read error may explain this. The rearrangement links TRBV7-7 to TRBJ2-1, with D perhaps TRBD2 (5 bases). The CDR3 has 16 amino acids. Germline CDR1 SSHAT, CDR2 FNYEAQ (reference sequence). CDR3 protein: CASSSGPRGAWDEQFF. CDR3 nucleotide sequence: TGTGCTAGCAGCTCCGGCCCACGGGGAGCCTGGGATGAGCAGTTCTTC.

The rearrangement links TRBV6-6 to TRBJ2-7; 7 nucleotides align to TRBD2. The CDR3 is 16 residues long. CDR1 MNHNY and CDR2 SVGAGI come from the germline V gene (reference sequence). Germline trimming cut 7 bases from V and 5 bases from J; bases unmatched to any gene: 17. DNA for the CDR3: TGTGCCAGCATTAGTGTTGGCGGGAGAGTTTTCCACGAGCAGTACTTC. This translates into CASISVGGRVFHEQYF.

The rearrangement uses TRBV9 and TRBJ1-5, with D perhaps TRBD1 (5 bases). Germline CDR1 SGDLS, CDR2 YYNGEE. CDR3 length: 15 amino acids. Between the trimmed V and J ends, which lost 7 bases and 0 bases, there was a span of 14 bases. CDR3 in amino acids: CASSGPPYSNQPQHF. In DNA form, the CDR3 reads TGTGCCAGCTCAGGGCCCCCGTATAGCAATCAGCCCCAGCATTTT.

This clone was observed a handful of times. The chain carries TRBV6-6 and TRBJ1-5; D unclear. The germline CDR1 and CDR2 sequences are MNHNY and SVGAGI (reference sequence). V was trimmed by 2 bases and J by 7 bases, leaving 9 bases between them. This CDR3 has 13 amino acids. The CDR3 nucleotides read TGTGCCAGCAGTTACGTCAGTAAACAGCCCCAGCATTTT. Translating it yields CASSYVSKQPQHF.